This T cell receptor beta chain was recovered during a study of blood T cell repertoires in COVID-19. Overall study: T cells, B-cell-depleted T cells, or PBMCs supplied cDNA or gDNA.

Seattle-derived patients entered the study during active infection and were followed longitudinally. In the original analysis: Amplified reference gene primers provided the basis for estimating nucleated cell counts. Sequenced by immunoSEQ multiplex PCR; TCRdb stores in-frame clones only, minus some. V and J calls and clone size follow that table, whereas D and trimming were derived from the DNA. In the table there are under 100,000 clones, 70% to 90% of which are singletons. Germline V lookup: CDR1 SGHNT, CDR2 YYREEE (reference sequence). V gave up 0 bases and J gave up 4 bases; unmatched junction bases: 12. The CDR3 length is 17 residues.

The receptor was derived from an elderly woman with COVID-19, enrolled during active disease. The rearrangement links TRBV5-4 to TRBJ1-2, with TRBD1 matching over 7 bases. The sequenced sample was peripheral blood. The CDR3 bases are TGTGCCAGCAGCTTGGTTCCTACAGGGGCGCAATCCTATGGCTACACCTTC. Its translation is CASSLVPTGAQSYGYTF.